This T cell receptor beta chain was observed in a study of blood T cell repertoires in COVID-19. Profiled with immunoSEQ multiplex PCR; TCRdb holds only in-frame clones, not every one. This sample has approximately 400,000 clones, with approximately 90% found just once. J lost 6 bases, V lost 4 bases, and 12 bases had no gene match. The CDR3 covers 16 residues. Germline V gives CDR1 SGDLS, CDR2 YYNGEE. The clonotype originates from a woman between 40 and 55 years old who had been exposed to COVID-19. Sequencing was done on a sample of PBMCs or T cells enriched from blood (not recorded which). The rearrangement links TRBV9 to TRBJ2-5; 10 bases align to TRBD2. CDR3 sequence: CASSSQSASGGKTQYF. CDR3 DNA sequence: TGTGCCAGCAGCTCCCAGTCGGCTAGCGGGGGAAAGACCCAGTACTTC.